The entry below describes one T cell receptor beta chain. The antigen remains undetermined. Germline loops: CDR1 MNHEY, CDR2 SVGEGT. CDR3 length: 18 residues. V dropped 7 bases and J dropped 2 bases, with 26 bases sitting between them. TCRdb called the reads again in MiXCR, with one record for every CDR3 protein. The sample lists some 590,000 distinct CDR3 sequences, approximately 40% occurring once. This entry is derived from a study of T cell repertoires in cytomegalovirus infection. As for the study in general: Recently identified HLA-C-restricted and well-studied HLA-B-restricted CMV epitopes were used. Shared public TCR beta signatures pointed to both CMV infection and a matching HLA type. Study-wide findings and caveats: Cumulated frequencies of public TCR beta families served to identify carriers of CMV plus the relevant HLA. The ex vivo response showed dominance by HLA-C-restricted CMV-specific TCR beta clonotypes.

The sequence was obtained from a human donor in good health (CMV status not recorded). Some clones in this sample may be carry-over from other donors' samples. The sequenced sample was cultured PBMCs, obtained from culture after CMV antigen stimulation. The chain recombines TRBV6-2 or TRBV6-3 with TRBJ1-2; perhaps TRBD1 as D (6 bases). The CDR3 sequence is CASMGTGPFGPSNYGYTF. The CDR3 bases are TGTGCCAGCATGGGCACAGGGCCGTTCGGTCCCTCCAACTATGGCTACACCTTC.